This T cell receptor beta chain was recovered during a study of Graves' ophthalmopathy and Graves' hyperthyroidism. Study conclusions and caveats: Discriminating ophthalmopathy from stable hyperthyroidism, a 13-signature model attained a sensitivity of approximately 90% and a specificity of around 83%. Most expanded clonotypes in thyroid above 0.001 frequency also showed up in blood.

The table lists this clonotype with many counts. Its specificity is not known. The authors amplified TCR beta CDR3 regions from RNA transcripts. First-round RT-PCR used HTBI primers; second-round multiplex PCR followed. TCRdb re-called the multiplex PCR reads with MiXCR, one entry per CDR3 protein. The table has around 400,000 distinct CDR3 sequences, 18% seen once. Someone took the PBMCs out of more than 9 ml of fresh peripheral blood. The V end lost 4 bases, the J end lost 1 base, and 13 bases lay between the germline ends. Germline CDR1 and CDR2: LNHDA and SQIVND (reference sequence). CDR3 size: 15 residues.

Sequences were obtained from peripheral blood. The chain couples TRBV19 to TRBJ1-1; TRBD1 is a possible D gene (5 bases). This clonotype originated in a woman in her late teens or twenties with Graves' ophthalmopathy. CDR3 loop: CASSRGERANTEAFF. As DNA, the CDR3 is TGTGCCAGTAGTAGGGGGGAACGGGCGAACACTGAAGCTTTCTTT.